These 25 T cell receptor beta chains originate from one sample sequenced in a study of cytomegalovirus exposure and HLA in healthy donors. 60 Vbeta and 13 Jbeta primers were used in PCR. The repertoire was sequenced with immunoSEQ multiplex PCR; TCRdb's copy has only in-frame clones and lacks some. The profile shows roughly 100,000 clones, approximately 80% of them singletons. What was sequenced was PBMCs. These receptors all stem from a woman in her 40s in good health and CMV-seronegative.

This clone was counted a few times. V is TRBV27 and J is TRBJ2-7; 8 nucleotides align to TRBD1. CDR3 length: 15 residues. V shed 6 bases and J 4 bases; nucleotides not matched to a gene: 11. Germline loops: CDR1 MNHEY, CDR2 SMNVEV (reference sequence). The CDR3 coding sequence is TGTGCCAGCAGCAGGACAGGGAAGGAGGGATACGAGCAGTACTTC. Protein: CASSRTGKEGYEQYF.

This clone showed up just a few times. The chain links TRBV28 to TRBJ1-5; D is possibly TRBD1 (5 bases). Trimming took 2 bases from V and 9 from J, leaving 8 bases between them. The CDR3 consists of 12 residues. Per germline, CDR1 MDHEN and CDR2 SYDVKM. The CDR3 loop reads CASSLGAGPQHF. In nucleotides, the CDR3 is TGTGCCAGCAGTTTAGGGGCTGGGCCCCAGCATTTT.

The V and J genes are TRBV5-1 and TRBJ2-2; 9 bases align to TRBD1. CDR3 length equals 14 residues. V dropped 5 bases and J dropped 6; count of bases not matched to a gene: 5. CDR1 and CDR2 (germline): SGHRS, YFSETQ. The CDR3 sequence: CASRLRTGAGELFF. CDR3 DNA sequence: TGCGCCAGCAGACTCCGGACAGGGGCCGGGGAGCTGTTTTTT.

With respect to this clone: Other nucleotide sequences from this sample produce the same CDR3. V is TRBV2 and J is TRBJ1-5; 8 positions agree with TRBD1. The J segment lost 4 bases and the V segment lost 6 bases, leaving 2 bases of the junction unmatched. The CDR3 totals 13 residues. CDR1 is SNHLY, CDR2 FYNNEI, per germline. As DNA, the CDR3 is TGTGCCAGCAGCCGACAGGGGAATCAGCCCCAGCATTTT. Its protein is CASSRQGNQPQHF.

The chain has TRBV7-9 and TRBJ1-2; D remains unclear. Per the germline V gene, CDR1 is SEHNR and CDR2 is FQNEAQ (reference sequence). This CDR3 is 14 amino acids long. V was trimmed by 1 base and J by 6 bases, leaving 12 bases between them. This CDR3 reads CASSLESQHHGYTF. CDR3 in DNA: TGTGCCAGCAGCTTAGAGTCCCAACACCATGGCTACACCTTC.

This sequence joins TRBV7-8 and TRBJ2-5, with D possibly being TRBD1 (5 bases). V lost 5 bases, J lost 3 bases, and 16 bases lay in between. This CDR3 comprises 15 residues. Germline V gene sequence: CDR1 SGHVS, CDR2 FQNEAQ. This CDR3 is CASSHWRQSEETQYF. In DNA form, the CDR3 reads TGTGCCAGCAGCCATTGGCGACAGTCGGAAGAGACCCAGTACTTC.

V usage is TRBV9 and J usage is TRBJ1-1, with TRBD1 matching 9 bases. The V gene end was trimmed by 3 bases and the J gene end by 2 bases; junction bases not matched to a gene: 5. This CDR3 is 15 amino acids long. In germline, CDR1 is SGDLS, CDR2 YYNGEE. CDR3 sequence: CASSARDRDNTEAFF. The DNA of the CDR3 is TGTGCCAGCAGCGCCCGGGACAGGGACAACACTGAAGCTTTCTTT.

V is TRBV4-3 and J is TRBJ2-2; 7 nucleotides agree with TRBD2. The germline CDR1 and CDR2 sequences are LGHNA and YSLEER. Trimming at V came to 2 bases and at J to 1 base, leaving 7 bases not matched to a gene. CDR3 size: 17 residues. This chain's CDR3 is CASSQFGWEGNTGELFF. The CDR3 bases are TGCGCCAGCAGCCAATTCGGGTGGGAGGGGAACACCGGGGAGCTGTTTTTT.

V gene TRBV27 combines with J gene TRBJ1-2; D not certain. Germline CDR1 MNHEY, CDR2 SMNVEV (reference sequence). CDR3 length: 13 amino acids. V lost 4 bases and J 8 bases, leaving 14 bases between the germline ends. The CDR3 DNA sequence: TGTGCCAGCAGTTCCCTCCCTAGGCTGGGCTACACCTTC. Amino acids: CASSSLPRLGYTF.

J is TRBJ2-2 and V is TRBV2; maybe TRBD1 (6 bases). From germline, CDR1 is SNHLY and CDR2 FYNNEI. V shed 9 bases and J shed 3 bases, with 14 bases lying between them. The CDR3 consists of 14 residues. The CDR3: CASQGFWDTGELFF. CDR3 DNA: TGTGCCAGTCAGGGGTTTTGGGACACCGGGGAGCTGTTTTTT. Using reference TRBV2 and TRBJ2-2 for the parts outside the CDR3, the full variable domain is EPEVTQTPSHQVTQMGQEVILRCVPISNHLYFYWYRQILGQKVEFLVSFYNNEISEKSEIFDDQFSVERPDGSNFTLKIRSTKLEDSAMYFCASQGFWDTGELFFGEGSRLTVL.

The chain couples TRBV5-4 to TRBJ2-7, with D possibly TRBD1 on 6 matching bases. The CDR3 length is 14 residues. Trimming cost V 0 bases and J 4 bases, with 11 bases left between them. Germline V CDR1 and CDR2: SGHNT, YYREEE (reference sequence). CDR3 DNA: TGTGCCAGCAGCTTGGTACAGGGAGTTTACGAGCAGTACTTC. This sequence encodes CASSLVQGVYEQYF. Based on the CDR3 plus reference TRBV5-4 and TRBJ2-7, the full variable domain is ETGVTQSPTHLIKTRGQQVTLRCSSQSGHNTVSWYQQALGQGPQFIFQYYREEENGRGNFPPRFSGLQFPNYSSELNVNALELDDSALYLCASSLVQGVYEQYFGPGTRLTVT.

V is TRBV9 and J is TRBJ2-3; TRBD2 agrees at 10 bases. The length of the CDR3 is 14 residues. Germline V CDR1 and CDR2: SGDLS, YYNGEE. V was pared by 2 bases and J by 10 bases, with 7 bases of the junction left unmatched. As DNA, the CDR3 is TGTGCCAGCAGCGTCTCCGGGACTAGCGATGCGCAGTATTTT. This translates into CASSVSGTSDAQYF.

The sample holds one count of this clone. The chain couples TRBV10-2 to TRBJ1-1, with a tentative D call TRBD1 (6 bases). Germline CDR1 is WSHSY and CDR2 is SAAADI. The CDR3 has 13 amino acids. The V and J ends lost 6 bases and 4 bases respectively, with 12 bases between them. The CDR3 region is CASSSGGGTEAFF. CDR3 nucleotide sequence: TGCGCCAGCAGCTCGGGAGGGGGCACTGAAGCTTTCTTT.

The CDR3 sequence: CASSLTSGRHSSYNEQFF. The DNA of the CDR3 is TGTGCCAGCAGCTTAACGTCCGGCAGACATTCCTCCTACAATGAGCAGTTCTTC. The chain uses TRBV7-9 and TRBJ2-1; D uncertain. V dropped 2 bases and J dropped 0 bases, with 17 bases sitting between them. Germline V lookup: CDR1 SEHNR, CDR2 FQNEAQ (reference sequence). The CDR3 length is 18 residues.

This clone was observed a few times. The chain is built from TRBV9 and TRBJ2-7, with 7 bases that match TRBD1. J was trimmed by 2 bases and V by 2 bases; bases with no gene match: 7. Germline V gene sequence: CDR1 SGDLS, CDR2 YYNGEE. CDR3 length equals 15 residues. This chain's CDR3 is CASSVSPGTAYEQYF. The CDR3, as DNA: TGTGCCAGCAGCGTGAGTCCCGGGACAGCCTACGAGCAGTACTTC.

The chain uses TRBV4-3 and TRBJ1-2; 7 nucleotides agree with TRBD1. V shed 1 base and J 0 bases; nucleotides not matched to a gene: 8. The CDR3 loop spans 17 amino acids. Germline values: CDR1 LGHNA, CDR2 YSLEER. The CDR3 sequence is CASSQGHGTATNYGYTF. DNA of the CDR3: TGCGCCAGCAGCCAAGGCCACGGGACAGCTACTAACTATGGCTACACCTTC.

The J gene is TRBJ2-7, the V gene TRBV5-1; 7 bases fit TRBD2. CDR3 length: 15 residues. Germline loops: CDR1 SGHRS, CDR2 YFSETQ. The junction had 5 bases not matched to a gene; V was cut back by 0 bases and J by 2 bases. The CDR3 here is CASSLEAGDPYEQYF. The CDR3 DNA is TGCGCCAGCAGCTTGGAGGCGGGGGATCCCTACGAGCAGTACTTC.

V usage is TRBV5-1 and J usage is TRBJ2-3; D remains ambiguous. Trimming pared 0 bases from V and 2 bases from J, leaving 7 bases between. This CDR3 is 14 amino acids long. The germline gives CDR1 SGHRS, CDR2 YFSETQ. CDR3 nucleotides: TGCGCCAGCAGCTTGGACATCCTCACAGATACGCAGTATTTT. Protein sequence: CASSLDILTDTQYF. Supplemented by reference TRBV5-1 and TRBJ2-3, the full variable domain reads KAGVTQTPRYLIKTRGQQVTLSCSPISGHRSVSWYQQTPGQGLQFLFEYFSETQRNKGNFPGRFSGRQFSNSRSEMNVSTLELGDSALYLCASSLDILTDTQYFGPGTRLTVL.

The gene calls are TRBV19 and TRBJ2-1; weak D call: TRBD1 (5 bases). Germline CDR1 LNHDA, CDR2 SQIVND (reference sequence). CDR3 length: 14 amino acids. V gave up 6 bases and J gave up 8 bases, with 17 bases separating them. In DNA form, the CDR3 reads TGTGCCAGTAGCCCCGTCCCAGGGCCTCATGAGCAGTTCTTC. It translates to CASSPVPGPHEQFF.

The table lists this clone with a few counts. The chain carries TRBV29-1 and TRBJ2-7; D may be TRBD1 (6 bases). The CDR3 extends over 13 amino acids. Between the trimmed V and J ends, which lost 5 bases and 7 bases, there was a span of 18 bases. Germline CDR1 and CDR2: SQVTM and ANQGSEA. The CDR3 nucleotides are TGCAGCGTTACTCAGGGGCGGTTTGGGGAGCAGTACTTC. This encodes CSVTQGRFGEQYF.

The chain joins TRBV28 to TRBJ1-1; no clear D. The germline V and J ends were trimmed by 7 bases and 0 bases, with 12 bases remaining between them. Germline CDR1 and CDR2: MDHEN and SYDVKM. The CDR3 runs to 14 residues. The CDR3 sequence is CASKGRVVNTEAFF. Here the CDR3 DNA reads TGTGCCAGCAAAGGGAGGGTGGTGAACACTGAAGCTTTCTTT.

The rearrangement joins TRBV19 to TRBJ1-1, with 7 nucleotides matching TRBD1. V dropped 5 bases and J dropped 6; count of bases not matched to a gene: 12. CDR1 and CDR2 (germline): LNHDA, SQIVND (reference sequence). The CDR3 consists of 15 residues. The CDR3 region has the DNA TGTGCCAGTAGTCGGGAGGGGGCGATCTTGCCTGAAGCTTTCTTT. Residues: CASSREGAILPEAFF.

This sequence joins TRBV19 and TRBJ2-3, with 7 positions matching TRBD1. V lost 6 bases, J lost 4 bases, and 4 bases stayed unmatched. This CDR3 spans 13 amino acids. Per germline, CDR1 LNHDA and CDR2 SQIVND (reference sequence). CDR3 amino acids: CASSNDRADTQYF. Here the CDR3 DNA reads TGTGCCAGTAGCAACGACAGGGCAGATACGCAGTATTTT.

The chain couples TRBV11-2 to TRBJ2-7; TRBD2 matches at 11 bases. Germline V gene lookup returns CDR1 SGHAT and CDR2 FQNNGV. CDR3 length: 15 amino acids. V gave up 5 bases and J gave up 2 bases; unmatched junction bases: 5. The CDR3 spells CASSRSSGRTYEQYF. CDR3 nucleotide sequence: TGTGCCAGCAGCCGTTCTAGCGGGAGGACCTACGAGCAGTACTTC.

The gene calls are TRBV7-3 and TRBJ2-1; no clear D gene. Trimming took off 5 bases at V and 7 bases at J, with 18 bases between the two ends. The CDR3 is made up of 15 amino acids. The germline V gene encodes CDR1 SGHTA and CDR2 FQGTGA. CDR3: CASSPGPSGRNEQFF. CDR3 nucleotides: TGTGCCAGCAGCCCAGGTCCCTCTGGGCGAAATGAGCAGTTCTTC.